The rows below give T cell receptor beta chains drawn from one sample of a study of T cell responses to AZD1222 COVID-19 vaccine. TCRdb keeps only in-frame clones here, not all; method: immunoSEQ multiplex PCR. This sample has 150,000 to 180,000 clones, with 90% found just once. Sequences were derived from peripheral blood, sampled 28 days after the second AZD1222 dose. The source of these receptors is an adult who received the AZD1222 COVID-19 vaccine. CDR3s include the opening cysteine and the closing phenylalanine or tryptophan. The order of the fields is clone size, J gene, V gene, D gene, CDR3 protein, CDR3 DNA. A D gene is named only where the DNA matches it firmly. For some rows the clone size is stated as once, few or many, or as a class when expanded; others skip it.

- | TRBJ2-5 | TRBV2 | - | CASRRDWNQETQYF | TGTGCCAGCAGGCGCGATTGGAACCAAGAGACCCAGTACTTC
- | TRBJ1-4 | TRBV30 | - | CAWSGGRPNEKLFF | TGTGCCTGGAGTGGGGGACGGCCGAATGAAAAACTGTTTTTT
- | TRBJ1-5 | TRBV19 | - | CASSFIRDSNQPQHF | TGTGCCAGTAGCTTCATTCGGGACAGCAATCAGCCCCAGCATTTT
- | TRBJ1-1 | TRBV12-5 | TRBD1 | CASGLGTGVAFF | TGTGCTAGTGGTTTGGGAACAGGGGTAGCTTTCTTT
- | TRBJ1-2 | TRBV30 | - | CAWDQVLIYTF | TGTGCCTGGGACCAGGTCCTAATCTACACCTTC
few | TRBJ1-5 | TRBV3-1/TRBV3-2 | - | CASSQGRNQPQHF | TGTGCCAGCAGCCAAGGGAGGAATCAGCCCCAGCATTTT
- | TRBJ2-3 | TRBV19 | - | CASSTVDPRDTQYF | TGTGCCAGTAGCACGGTCGACCCTAGGGACACGCAGTATTTT
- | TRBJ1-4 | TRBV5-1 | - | CASSEGQRGPEKLFF | TGCGCCAGCAGCGAAGGACAGCGTGGGCCAGAAAAACTGTTTTTT
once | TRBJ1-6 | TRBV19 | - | CASSPSIALRVPLHF | TGTGCCAGTAGTCCCTCCATCGCACTCAGGGTACCCCTCCACTTT
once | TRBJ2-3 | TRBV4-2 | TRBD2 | CASSQKAGDTDTQYF | TGTGCCAGCAGCCAAAAAGCGGGAGACACAGATACGCAGTATTTT
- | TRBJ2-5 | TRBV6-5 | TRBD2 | CASSTVGGVQETQYF | TGTGCCAGCAGCACAGTTGGGGGGGTCCAAGAGACCCAGTACTTC
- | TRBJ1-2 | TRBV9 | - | CASSAISGTKYGYTF | TGTGCCAGCAGCGCCATCTCCGGGACAAAGTATGGCTACACCTTC
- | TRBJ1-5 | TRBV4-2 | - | CASSQGPWQPQHF | TGTGCCAGCAGCCAAGGGCCCTGGCAGCCCCAGCATTTT
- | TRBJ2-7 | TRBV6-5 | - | CASSYLRDTSYEQYF | TGTGCCAGCAGTTACTTAAGGGACACATCCTACGAGCAGTACTTC
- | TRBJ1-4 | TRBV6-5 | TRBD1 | CASRRDSLNEKLFF | TGTGCCAGCAGACGGGACAGCCTTAATGAAAAACTGTTTTTT
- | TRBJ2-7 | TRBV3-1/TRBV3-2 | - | CASSQDRGYEQYF | TGTGCCAGCAGCCAAGATAGGGGATACGAGCAGTACTTC
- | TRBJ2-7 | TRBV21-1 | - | CASSKLNPARFYEQYF | TGTGCCAGCAGCAAGTTGAACCCCGCCCGCTTCTACGAGCAGTACTTC
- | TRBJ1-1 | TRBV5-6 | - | CASSIQSNTEAFF | TGTGCCAGCAGCATCCAGAGTAACACTGAAGCTTTCTTT
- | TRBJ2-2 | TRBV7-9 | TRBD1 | CASSYRGPGFGELFF | TGTGCCAGCAGCTACAGGGGACCGGGGTTCGGGGAGCTGTTTTTT
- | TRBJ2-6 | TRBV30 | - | CAFGHRSGANVLTF | TGTGCCTTCGGTCACAGGTCTGGGGCCAACGTCCTGACTTTC
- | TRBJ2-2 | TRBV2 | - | CASSESLIAVNTGELFF | TGTGCCAGCAGTGAAAGTTTGATAGCGGTGAACACCGGGGAGCTGTTTTTT
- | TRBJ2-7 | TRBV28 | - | CASSSLRKEQYF | TGTGCCAGCAGTTCCTTACGTAAGGAGCAGTACTTC
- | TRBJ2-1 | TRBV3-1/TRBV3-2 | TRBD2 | CASSQDPRTSYEPWQFF | TGTGCCAGCAGCCAAGATCCTCGGACTAGCTACGAACCGTGGCAGTTCTTC
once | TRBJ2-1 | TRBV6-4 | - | CASSLDSSSYNEQFF | TGTGCCAGCAGCCTAGACTCGTCCTCCTACAATGAGCAGTTCTTC
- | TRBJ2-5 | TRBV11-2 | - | CASSFDRGSGETQYF | TGTGCCAGCAGCTTCGATCGGGGTTCCGGGGAGACCCAGTACTTC